Presented here are 28 T cell receptor beta chains from one specimen sequenced in a study of control samples from healthy donors and cancer patients. Some clones are missing from TCRdb's copy, which holds only in-frame ones; the method was immunoSEQ multiplex PCR. Counted here are approximately 160,000 clones, approximately 90% occurring once; the ten biggest clones make up 0.55% to 0.7%. The sample comprised blood. These receptors all stem from a woman aged 30 to 39 in good health.

The J gene is TRBJ1-2, the V gene TRBV12-3 or TRBV12-4; D is unclear. The CDR3 is 13 residues long. V lost 4 bases to trimming and J lost 1 base, with 7 bases between them. This chain's CDR3 is CASSWILNYGYTF. CDR3 in DNA: TGTGCCAGCAGTTGGATCCTTAACTATGGCTACACCTTC.

The chain is built from TRBV19 and TRBJ1-2; tentatively, D is TRBD1 (5 bases). Germline CDR1 and CDR2: LNHDA and SQIVND (reference sequence). Trimming stripped 3 bases from V and 4 bases from J, with 12 bases between. This CDR3 has 14 amino acids. CDR3 nucleotides: TGTGCCAGTAGTATGACAGACGGGCCCTATGGCTACACCTTC. This translates into CASSMTDGPYGYTF.

The chain uses TRBV29-1 and TRBJ1-1; no firm D call. This CDR3 has 13 residues. CDR1 SQVTM and CDR2 ANQGSEA come from the germline V gene. Deletions cut 3 bases from V and 4 bases from J, with 12 bases between. The CDR3 is CSVEQPPSTEAFF. Here the CDR3 DNA reads TGCAGCGTTGAGCAGCCCCCTAGCACTGAAGCTTTCTTT.

This chain links TRBV5-6 with TRBJ2-7, with D tentatively TRBD2 (5 bases). The CDR3 totals 14 residues. In germline, CDR1 is SGHDT, CDR2 YYEEEE. V lost 7 bases to trimming and J lost 3 bases, with 17 bases between them. The CDR3 DNA sequence: TGTGCCAGCTTAGGTAGTCCCGACTACTACGAGCAGTACTTC. Amino acid sequence: CASLGSPDYYEQYF. Combining the CDR3 with reference TRBV5-6 and TRBJ2-7 gives the whole variable domain DAGVTQSPTHLIKTRGQQVTLRCSPKSGHDTVSWYQQALGQGPQFIFQYYEEEERQRGNFPDRFSGHQFPNYSSELNVNALLLGDSALYLCASLGSPDYYEQYFGPGTRLTVT.

This clone was observed once. The chain is built from TRBV9 and TRBJ2-7; D gene unclear. CDR3 length equals 14 residues. Trimming shortened V by 0 bases and J by 2 bases, and 9 bases separated the two germline ends. Germline V CDR1 and CDR2: SGDLS, YYNGEE. CDR3 residues: CASSVVVIAYEQYF. In nucleotides, the CDR3 is TGTGCCAGCAGCGTAGTTGTTATCGCCTACGAGCAGTACTTC.

The rearrangement links TRBV6-5 to TRBJ1-3, with no clear D. V gave up 4 bases and J gave up 0 bases, with 13 bases separating them. The germline V gene encodes CDR1 MNHEY and CDR2 SVGAGI. The CDR3 covers 16 residues. The CDR3 bases are TGTGCCAGCAGTTCGAGGAGACCAAACTCTGGAAACACCATATATTTT. Translation: CASSSRRPNSGNTIYF.

The chain combines TRBV9 with TRBJ1-2; D may be TRBD1 (5 bases). V gave up 4 bases and J gave up 2 bases, with 9 bases separating them. This CDR3 is 13 amino acids long. Germline V gives CDR1 SGDLS, CDR2 YYNGEE. CDR3 in amino acids: CASSLRDNYGYTF. CDR3 bases: TGTGCCAGCAGCCTCCGGGACAACTATGGCTACACCTTC. Full variable domain (remainder filled in from reference TRBV9 and TRBJ1-2): DSGVTQTPKHLITATGQRVTLRCSPRSGDLSVYWYQQSLDQGLQFLIQYYNGEERAKGNILERFSAQQFPDLHSELNLSSLELGDSALYFCASSLRDNYGYTFGSGTRLTVV.

The chain recombines TRBV29-1 with TRBJ2-7; possible D gene TRBD2, 6 bases. V dropped 2 bases and J dropped 0 bases, with 11 bases sitting between them. CDR3 size: 14 residues. Germline V gene data show CDR1 as SQVTM and CDR2 as ANQGSEA. In nucleotides, the CDR3 is TGCAGCGTTGAAACAGACGGGAGCTCCTACGAGCAGTACTTC. Protein sequence: CSVETDGSSYEQYF.

The rearrangement uses TRBV28 and TRBJ1-3, with unresolved D. This CDR3 is built from 13 residues. Germline assignment: CDR1 MDHEN and CDR2 SYDVKM. The V end was cut by 7 bases, the J end by 8 bases, with 15 bases between. The DNA for the CDR3 is TGTGCCAGCACAGAGTCCTCAGCTCACACCATATATTTT. Translating it yields CASTESSAHTIYF. The whole variable domain, remainder taken from reference TRBV28 and TRBJ1-3, is DVKVTQSSRYLVKRTGEKVFLECVQDMDHENMFWYRQDPGLGLRLIYFSYDVKMKEKGDIPEGYSVSREKKERFSLILESASTNQTSMYLCASTESSAHTIYFGEGSWLTVV.

The chain couples TRBV7-2 to TRBJ1-1; D not resolved. V gave up 5 bases and J gave up 0 bases, with 13 bases separating them. The CDR3 runs 15 residues. CDR1 and CDR2 from the germline V gene are SGHTA and FQGNSA. The DNA of the CDR3 is TGTGCCAGCAGCCCCAACTCGGCATTGAACACTGAAGCTTTCTTT. Its translation: CASSPNSALNTEAFF.

The chain is built from TRBV27 and TRBJ2-1; TRBD2 matches at 7 bases. V gave up 2 bases and J gave up 5 bases; unmatched junction bases: 12. Germline V gene data show CDR1 as MNHEY and CDR2 as SMNVEV (reference sequence). The CDR3 extends over 17 amino acids. CDR3 DNA: TGTGCCAGCAGTTTAAGCTTTCTAGCGGTGGGTAACAATGAGCAGTTCTTC. This gives the protein CASSLSFLAVGNNEQFF.

The chain combines TRBV28 with TRBJ2-7; 7 bases agree with TRBD2. The CDR3 spans 14 residues. Looked up from germline, CDR1 is MDHEN and CDR2 is SYDVKM. With 3 bases clipped from V and 6 bases from J, the junction kept 8 bases outside the gene matches. The CDR3, as DNA: TGTGCCAGCAGTTTGCCCGGGACTACGAGCGAGCAGTACTTC. It specifies CASSLPGTTSEQYF.

This clone was seen only a few times. This chain uses TRBV6-5 with TRBJ1-2, with TRBD1 as a possible D gene (5 bases). The CDR3 extends over 16 amino acids. Germline values: CDR1 MNHEY, CDR2 SVGAGI. V shed 2 bases and J shed 6 bases, with 19 bases lying between them. CDR3 coding DNA: TGTGCCAGCAGTTACGACACAACAGGAGCGCCTAATGGCTACACCTTC. This gives the protein CASSYDTTGAPNGYTF.

The chain uses TRBV29-1 and TRBJ1-1; TRBD1 agrees at 7 bases. Germline CDR1 SQVTM, CDR2 ANQGSEA. J lost 5 bases, V lost 7 bases, and 7 bases had no gene match. CDR3 length equals 12 residues. The CDR3 bases are TGCAGCGGCTACGACAGGGCAACTGAAGCTTTCTTT. It yields the protein CSGYDRATEAFF.

The genes are TRBV2 and TRBJ2-7; D possibly corresponds to TRBD2 (6 bases). The germline V gene has CDR1 SNHLY and CDR2 FYNNEI. V lost 5 bases and J 6 bases, leaving 14 bases between the germline ends. CDR3 length: 13 residues. The CDR3 here is CASSPVGGGEQYF. The CDR3 DNA reads as TGTGCCAGCAGTCCGGTTGGGGGAGGCGAGCAGTACTTC. Combining the CDR3 with reference TRBV2 and TRBJ2-7 gives the whole variable domain EPEVTQTPSHQVTQMGQEVILRCVPISNHLYFYWYRQILGQKVEFLVSFYNNEISEKSEIFDDQFSVERPDGSNFTLKIRSTKLEDSAMYFCASSPVGGGEQYFGPGTRLTVT.

In this sample, this clone turned up a few times. The chain recombines TRBV2 with TRBJ1-1; D is ambiguous. V was clipped by 4 bases and J by 3 bases, with 9 bases between them. Germline CDR1 and CDR2: SNHLY and FYNNEI. CDR3 length: 13 residues. CDR3 DNA: TGTGCCAGCAGTGCAGCGACTCACACTGAAGCTTTCTTT. Protein: CASSAATHTEAFF. The complete variable domain, with remaining parts taken from reference TRBV2 and TRBJ1-1, reads EPEVTQTPSHQVTQMGQEVILRCVPISNHLYFYWYRQILGQKVEFLVSFYNNEISEKSEIFDDQFSVERPDGSNFTLKIRSTKLEDSAMYFCASSAATHTEAFFGQGTRLTVV.

The genes are TRBV18 and TRBJ1-6; D perhaps matches TRBD1 (5 bases). CDR1 KGHSH and CDR2 LQKENI come from the germline V gene. Trimming cost V 1 base and J 5 bases, with 12 bases left between them. The length of the CDR3 is 16 residues. CDR3 sequence (DNA): TGTGCCAGCTCACCACGGGGCCGCCTAAATAATTCACCCCTCCACTTT. Protein sequence: CASSPRGRLNNSPLHF. The whole variable domain, remainder taken from reference TRBV18 and TRBJ1-6, is NAGVMQNPRHLVRRRGQEARLRCSPMKGHSHVYWYRQLPEEGLKFMVYLQKENIIDESGMPKERFSAEFPKEGPSILRIQQVVRGDSAAYFCASSPRGRLNNSPLHFGNGTRLTVT.

The chain employs TRBV7-2 and TRBJ2-3, with TRBD1 matching over 12 bases. Trimming removed 1 base from V and 4 bases from J; junction bases left unmatched: 3. CDR1 and CDR2 (germline): SGHTA, FQGNSA. There are 16 residues in the CDR3. The CDR3 region is CASSLGDRGRPDTQYF. The DNA of the CDR3 is TGTGCCAGCAGCTTAGGGGACAGGGGGCGCCCAGATACGCAGTATTTT.

The rearrangement links TRBV24-1 to TRBJ1-5; 11 bases match TRBD1. Trimming took 3 bases from V and 4 from J; bases not matched to a gene: 7. This CDR3 is built from 17 residues. The V gene's germline CDR1 is KGHDR and CDR2 SFDVKD. CDR3 amino acids: CATSDASGTGGNQPQHF. The CDR3, as DNA: TGTGCCACCAGTGATGCATCCGGGACAGGGGGAAATCAGCCCCAGCATTTT.

This chain uses TRBV2 with TRBJ2-7; D remains ambiguous. Looked up from germline, CDR1 is SNHLY and CDR2 is FYNNEI. The CDR3 covers 11 residues. Trimming removed 4 bases at V and 6 bases at J, with 7 bases between. CDR3 nucleotides: TGTGCCAGCAGTGTTACGGGCGAGCAGTACTTC. Protein product: CASSVTGEQYF.

This rearrangement joins TRBV30 to TRBJ2-7; 8 bases line up with TRBD2. The CDR3 sequence is 14 residues long. J was trimmed by 2 bases and V by 5 bases; bases with no gene match: 8. From germline, CDR1 is GTSNPN and CDR2 SVGIG (reference sequence). The CDR3 loop is CAWHRGRPPYEQYF. As DNA, the CDR3 is TGTGCCTGGCATCGCGGGAGGCCCCCCTACGAGCAGTACTTC.

This CDR3 reads CASRGSDGYSNQPQHF. In nucleotides, the CDR3 is TGTGCCAGTAGAGGATCGGACGGATATAGCAATCAGCCCCAGCATTTT. This rearrangement joins TRBV19 to TRBJ1-5, with D unresolved. Germline CDR1 reads LNHDA; CDR2 reads SQIVND (reference sequence). CDR3 length equals 16 residues. Trimming removed 6 bases from V and 0 bases from J, with 15 bases in between.

The gene calls are TRBV19 and TRBJ1-5; no clear D. The CDR3 sequence is 15 residues long. Germline-derived CDR1 and CDR2 are LNHDA and SQIVND (reference sequence). V lost 2 bases and J 0 bases, leaving 8 bases between the germline ends. DNA of the CDR3: TGTGCCAGTAGTATAAGTGCGTATAGCAATCAGCCCCAGCATTTT. Translation: CASSISAYSNQPQHF.

The chain has TRBV7-9 and TRBJ2-1, with D tentatively TRBD1 (5 bases). The CDR3 is made up of 16 amino acids. Germline V gene lookup returns CDR1 SEHNR and CDR2 FQNEAQ (reference sequence). Trimming pared 5 bases from V and 0 bases from J, leaving 14 bases between. CDR3 amino acids: CASSLFQGDSYNEQFF. CDR3 sequence (DNA): TGTGCCAGCAGCCTCTTCCAGGGTGACTCCTACAATGAGCAGTTCTTC.

The genes are TRBV6-5 and TRBJ1-1; TRBD1 matches at 8 bases. The germline V gene encodes CDR1 MNHEY and CDR2 SVGAGI. The V gene end was trimmed by 7 bases and the J gene end by 3 bases; junction bases not matched to a gene: 1. This CDR3 has 12 amino acids. CDR3 coding DNA: TGTGCCAGCAACAGGGGGGACACTGAAGCTTTCTTT. Residues: CASNRGDTEAFF.

The CDR3 reads CASSDSGPALSSYEQYF. DNA for the CDR3: TGCGCCAGCAGTGATTCCGGGCCCGCCCTTAGCTCCTACGAGCAGTACTTC. The J gene is TRBJ2-7, the V gene TRBV10-2; unclear D gene. Germline CDR1 and CDR2: WSHSY and SAAADI. The CDR3 loop spans 17 amino acids. Between the trimmed V and J ends, which lost 3 bases and 0 bases, there was a span of 18 bases.

This clone has only a few counts. The rearrangement links TRBV7-8 to TRBJ1-5; 9 bases align to TRBD1. The CDR3 runs 17 residues. Losses at the gene ends were 5 bases for V and 4 bases for J; bases not matched to a gene: 12. Germline CDR1 reads SGHVS; CDR2 reads FQNEAQ. CDR3: CASSRGTGQLRNQPQHF. In DNA, the CDR3 is TGTGCCAGCAGCCGCGGGACAGGGCAACTTCGAAATCAGCCCCAGCATTTT.

The rearrangement joins TRBV2 to TRBJ1-1; a possible D gene is TRBD1 (5 bases). The CDR3 spans 16 residues. V was trimmed by 6 bases and J by 0 bases, leaving 17 bases between them. Germline V CDR1 and CDR2: SNHLY, FYNNEI. The CDR3 region has the DNA TGTGCCAGCAGCCCCACGGGGGGAGTCATGAACACTGAAGCTTTCTTT. It yields the protein CASSPTGGVMNTEAFF.